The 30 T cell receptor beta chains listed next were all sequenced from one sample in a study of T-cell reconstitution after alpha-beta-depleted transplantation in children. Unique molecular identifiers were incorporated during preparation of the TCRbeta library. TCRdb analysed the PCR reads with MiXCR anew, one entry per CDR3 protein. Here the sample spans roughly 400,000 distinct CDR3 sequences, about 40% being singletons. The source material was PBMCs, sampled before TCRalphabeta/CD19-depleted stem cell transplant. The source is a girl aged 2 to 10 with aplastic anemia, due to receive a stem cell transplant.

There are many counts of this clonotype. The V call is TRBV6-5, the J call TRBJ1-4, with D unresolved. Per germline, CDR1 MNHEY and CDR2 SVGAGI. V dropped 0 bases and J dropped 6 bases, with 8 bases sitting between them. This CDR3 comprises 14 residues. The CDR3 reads CASSYSPGDEKLFF. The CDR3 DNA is TGTGCCAGCAGTTACTCGCCCGGAGATGAAAAACTGTTTTTT.

The CDR3 DNA reads TGCGCCAGCAGCTTGCGCGGGCCCCGGGACGAGCAGTACTTC. This translates into CASSLRGPRDEQYF. The chain is built from TRBV5-1 and TRBJ2-7; TRBD2 might be the D (5 bases). Germline CDR1 is SGHRS and CDR2 is YFSETQ. V was shortened by 1 base and J by 5 bases, with 13 bases between the two germline ends. The CDR3 is 14 residues long.

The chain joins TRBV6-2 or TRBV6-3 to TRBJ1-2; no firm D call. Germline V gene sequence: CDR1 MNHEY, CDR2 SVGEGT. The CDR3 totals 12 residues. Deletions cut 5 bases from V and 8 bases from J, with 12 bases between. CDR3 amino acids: CASSPDFSGYTF. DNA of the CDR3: TGTGCCAGCAGTCCCGACTTTTCCGGCTACACCTTC.

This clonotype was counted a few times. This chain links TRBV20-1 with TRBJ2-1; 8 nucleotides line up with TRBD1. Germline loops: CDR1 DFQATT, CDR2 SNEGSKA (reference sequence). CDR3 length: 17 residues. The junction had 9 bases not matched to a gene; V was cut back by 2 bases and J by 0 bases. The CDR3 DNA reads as TGCAGTGCTAGATCCCCTCTCGGGACAGGCTCCTACAATGAGCAGTTCTTC. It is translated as CSARSPLGTGSYNEQFF.

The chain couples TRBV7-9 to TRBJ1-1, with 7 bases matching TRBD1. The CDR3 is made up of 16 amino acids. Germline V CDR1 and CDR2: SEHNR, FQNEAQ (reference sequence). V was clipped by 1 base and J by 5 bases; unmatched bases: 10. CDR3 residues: CASSLGLTGRATEAFF. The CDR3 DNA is TGTGCCAGCAGCTTAGGGCTGACAGGGAGGGCAACTGAAGCTTTCTTT.

CDR3 sequence reads: CSASSRRAFF. CDR3 DNA: TGCAGTGCTAGTTCAAGAAGAGCTTTCTTT. The V and J genes are TRBV20-1 and TRBJ1-1; D gene ambiguous. The V gene's germline CDR1 is DFQATT and CDR2 SNEGSKA (reference sequence). The CDR3 runs to 10 residues. Trimming took off 3 bases at V and 10 bases at J, with 9 bases between the two ends.

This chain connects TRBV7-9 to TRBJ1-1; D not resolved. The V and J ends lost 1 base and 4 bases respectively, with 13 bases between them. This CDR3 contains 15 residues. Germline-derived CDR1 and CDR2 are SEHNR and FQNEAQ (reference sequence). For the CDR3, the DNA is TGTGCCAGCAGCTTAGTTGCAGGCGTGGGCACTGAAGCTTTCTTT. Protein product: CASSLVAGVGTEAFF.

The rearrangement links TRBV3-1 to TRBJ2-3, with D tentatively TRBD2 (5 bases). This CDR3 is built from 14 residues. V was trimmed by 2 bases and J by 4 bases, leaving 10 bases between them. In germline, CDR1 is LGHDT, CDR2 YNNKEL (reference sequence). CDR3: CASSQSGSSDTQYF. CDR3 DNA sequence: TGTGCCAGCAGCCAAAGTGGGAGCTCAGATACGCAGTATTTT.

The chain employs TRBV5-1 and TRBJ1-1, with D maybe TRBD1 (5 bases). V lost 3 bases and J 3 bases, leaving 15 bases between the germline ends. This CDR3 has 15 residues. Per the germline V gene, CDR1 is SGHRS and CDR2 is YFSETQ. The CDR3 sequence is CASSSGWGYYTEAFF. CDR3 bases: TGCGCCAGCAGCTCCGGCTGGGGCTATTACACTGAAGCTTTCTTT. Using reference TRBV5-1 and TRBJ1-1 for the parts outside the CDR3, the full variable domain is KAGVTQTPRYLIKTRGQQVTLSCSPISGHRSVSWYQQTPGQGLQFLFEYFSETQRNKGNFPGRFSGRQFSNSRSEMNVSTLELGDSALYLCASSSGWGYYTEAFFGQGTRLTVV.

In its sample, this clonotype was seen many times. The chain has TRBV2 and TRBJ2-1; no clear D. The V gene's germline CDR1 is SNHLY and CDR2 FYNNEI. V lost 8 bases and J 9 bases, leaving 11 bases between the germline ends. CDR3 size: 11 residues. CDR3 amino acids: CASLFSGEQFF. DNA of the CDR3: TGTGCCAGCCTTTTCTCGGGTGAGCAGTTCTTC. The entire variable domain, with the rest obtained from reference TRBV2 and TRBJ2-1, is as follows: EPEVTQTPSHQVTQMGQEVILRCVPISNHLYFYWYRQILGQKVEFLVSFYNNEISEKSEIFDDQFSVERPDGSNFTLKIRSTKLEDSAMYFCASLFSGEQFFGPGTRLTVL.

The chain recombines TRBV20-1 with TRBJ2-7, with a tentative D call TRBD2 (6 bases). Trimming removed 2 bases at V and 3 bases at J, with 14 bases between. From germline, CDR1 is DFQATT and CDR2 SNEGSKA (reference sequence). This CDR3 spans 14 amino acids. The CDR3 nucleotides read TGCAGTGCTAGAACCCTCGGGAGAGGCTACGAGCAGTACTTC. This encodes CSARTLGRGYEQYF.

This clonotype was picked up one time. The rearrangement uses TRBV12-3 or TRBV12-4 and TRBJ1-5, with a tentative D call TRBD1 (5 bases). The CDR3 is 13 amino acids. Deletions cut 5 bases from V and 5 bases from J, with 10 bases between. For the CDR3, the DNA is TGTGCCAGCAGTGTTGACAGCGATCAGCCCCAGCATTTT. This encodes CASSVDSDQPQHF.

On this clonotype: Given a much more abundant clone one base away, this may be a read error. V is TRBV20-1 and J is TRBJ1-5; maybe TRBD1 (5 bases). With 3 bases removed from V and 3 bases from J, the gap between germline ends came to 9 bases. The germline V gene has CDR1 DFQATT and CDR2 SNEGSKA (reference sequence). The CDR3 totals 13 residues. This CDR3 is CSAREDINQPQHF. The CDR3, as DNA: TGCAGTGCTAGGGAGGACATCAATCAGCCCCAGCATTTT.

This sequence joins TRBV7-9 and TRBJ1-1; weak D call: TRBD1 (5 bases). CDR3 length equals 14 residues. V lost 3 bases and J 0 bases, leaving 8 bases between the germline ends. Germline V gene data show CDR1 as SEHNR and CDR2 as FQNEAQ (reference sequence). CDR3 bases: TGTGCCAGCAGCTTTGAGGGGCTGAACACTGAAGCTTTCTTT. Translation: CASSFEGLNTEAFF.

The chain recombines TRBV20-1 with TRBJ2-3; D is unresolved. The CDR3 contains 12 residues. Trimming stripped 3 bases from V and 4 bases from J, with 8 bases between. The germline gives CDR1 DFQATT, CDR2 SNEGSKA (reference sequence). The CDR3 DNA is TGCAGTGCTAGCGAGAGAGCAGATACGCAGTATTTT. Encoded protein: CSASERADTQYF.

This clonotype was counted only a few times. CDR3 DNA sequence: TGCAGTGCTAGAGACCCCCTAGCGGGAGGCCAAGAGACCCAGTACTTC. Translation: CSARDPLAGGQETQYF. The rearrangement joins TRBV20-1 to TRBJ2-5; 11 bases agree with TRBD2. V trimming: 0 bases; J trimming: 1 base; junction bases outside the gene matches: 4. The V gene's germline CDR1 is DFQATT and CDR2 SNEGSKA (reference sequence). CDR3 length: 16 residues.

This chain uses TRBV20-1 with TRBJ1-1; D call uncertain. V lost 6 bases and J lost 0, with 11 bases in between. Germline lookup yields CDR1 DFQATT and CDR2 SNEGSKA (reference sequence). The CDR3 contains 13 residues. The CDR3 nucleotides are TGCAGTGCGGACTACGGCATGAACACTGAAGCTTTCTTT. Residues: CSADYGMNTEAFF.

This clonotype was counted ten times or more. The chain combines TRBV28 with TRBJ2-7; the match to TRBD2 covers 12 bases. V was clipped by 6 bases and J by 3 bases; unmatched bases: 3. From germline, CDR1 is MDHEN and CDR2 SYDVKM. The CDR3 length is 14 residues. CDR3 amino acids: CASSRLAGVYEQYF. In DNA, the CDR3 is TGTGCCAGCAGCAGACTAGCGGGAGTCTACGAGCAGTACTTC.

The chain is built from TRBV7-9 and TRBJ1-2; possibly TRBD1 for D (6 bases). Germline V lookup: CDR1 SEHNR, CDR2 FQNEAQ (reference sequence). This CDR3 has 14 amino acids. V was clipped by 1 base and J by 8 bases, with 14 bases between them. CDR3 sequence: CASSLEQGRGGYTF. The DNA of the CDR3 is TGTGCCAGCAGCTTAGAACAGGGAAGAGGGGGCTACACCTTC.

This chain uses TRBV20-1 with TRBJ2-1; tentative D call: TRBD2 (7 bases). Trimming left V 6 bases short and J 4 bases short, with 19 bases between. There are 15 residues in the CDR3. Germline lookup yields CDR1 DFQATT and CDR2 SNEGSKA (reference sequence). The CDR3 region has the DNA TGCAGTGCCCCTGGGGGGCGGGGGTCATACAATGAGCAGTTCTTC. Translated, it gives CSAPGGRGSYNEQFF.

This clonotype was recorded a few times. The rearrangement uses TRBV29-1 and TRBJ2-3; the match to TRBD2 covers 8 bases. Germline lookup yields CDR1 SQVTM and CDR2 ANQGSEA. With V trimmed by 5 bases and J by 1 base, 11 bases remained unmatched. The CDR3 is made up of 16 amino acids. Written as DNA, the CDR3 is TGCAGCGTTAGGAGCGGGAGTGTATTGGGCACAGATACGCAGTATTTT. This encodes CSVRSGSVLGTDTQYF.

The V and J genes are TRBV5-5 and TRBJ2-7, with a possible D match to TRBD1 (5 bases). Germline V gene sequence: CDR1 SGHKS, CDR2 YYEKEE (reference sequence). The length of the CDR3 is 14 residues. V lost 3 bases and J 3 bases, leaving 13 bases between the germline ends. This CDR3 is CASSWGRGVYEQYF. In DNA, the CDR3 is TGTGCCAGCAGCTGGGGCCGCGGAGTCTACGAGCAGTACTTC.

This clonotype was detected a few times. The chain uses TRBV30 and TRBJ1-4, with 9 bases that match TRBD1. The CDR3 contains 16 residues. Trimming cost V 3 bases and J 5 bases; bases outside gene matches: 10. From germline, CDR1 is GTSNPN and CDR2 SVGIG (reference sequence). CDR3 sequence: CAWSGLTGGFNEKLFF. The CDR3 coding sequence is TGTGCCTGGAGCGGATTAACAGGGGGCTTCAATGAAAAACTGTTTTTT. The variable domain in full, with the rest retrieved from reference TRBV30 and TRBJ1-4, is SQTIHQWPATLVQPVGSPLSLECTVEGTSNPNLYWYRQAAGRGLQLLFYSVGIGQISSEVPQNLSASRPQDRQFILSSKKLLLSDSGFYLCAWSGLTGGFNEKLFFGSGTQLSVL.

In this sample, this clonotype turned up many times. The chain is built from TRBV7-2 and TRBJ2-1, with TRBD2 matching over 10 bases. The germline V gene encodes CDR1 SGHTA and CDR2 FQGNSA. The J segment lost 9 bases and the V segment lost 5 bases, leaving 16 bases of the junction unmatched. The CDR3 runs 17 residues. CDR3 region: CASSPPSGSFFGGEQFF. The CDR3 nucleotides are TGTGCCAGCAGCCCACCTAGCGGGAGTTTTTTTGGTGGTGAGCAGTTCTTC.

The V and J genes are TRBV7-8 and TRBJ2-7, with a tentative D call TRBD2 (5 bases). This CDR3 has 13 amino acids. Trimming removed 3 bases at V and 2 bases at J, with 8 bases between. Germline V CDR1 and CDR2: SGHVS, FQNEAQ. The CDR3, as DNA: TGTGCCAGCAGCTTGAGGGTGGCCTACGAGCAGTACTTC. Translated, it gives CASSLRVAYEQYF.

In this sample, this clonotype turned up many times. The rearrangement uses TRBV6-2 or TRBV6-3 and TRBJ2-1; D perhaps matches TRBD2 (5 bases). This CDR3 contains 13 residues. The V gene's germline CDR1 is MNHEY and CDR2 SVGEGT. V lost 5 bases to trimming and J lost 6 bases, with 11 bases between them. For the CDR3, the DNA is TGTGCCAGCAGTGTCCACCGGGGCAATGAGCAGTTCTTC. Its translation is CASSVHRGNEQFF.

Written as DNA, the CDR3 is TGCAGTGCCGTGCTAGCGGGAGTTGAGCAGTTCTTC. Amino acids: CSAVLAGVEQFF. The genes are TRBV20-1 and TRBJ2-1, with 10 bases identical to TRBD2. Germline CDR1 is DFQATT and CDR2 is SNEGSKA (reference sequence). The CDR3 runs 12 residues. V lost 6 bases to trimming and J lost 9 bases; unmatched junction nucleotides: 5.

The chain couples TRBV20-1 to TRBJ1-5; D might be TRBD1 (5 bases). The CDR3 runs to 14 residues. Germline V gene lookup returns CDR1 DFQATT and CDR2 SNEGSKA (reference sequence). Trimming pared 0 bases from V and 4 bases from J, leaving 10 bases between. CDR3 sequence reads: CSARDQAGNQPQHF. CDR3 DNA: TGCAGTGCTAGAGATCAGGCAGGGAATCAGCCCCAGCATTTT.

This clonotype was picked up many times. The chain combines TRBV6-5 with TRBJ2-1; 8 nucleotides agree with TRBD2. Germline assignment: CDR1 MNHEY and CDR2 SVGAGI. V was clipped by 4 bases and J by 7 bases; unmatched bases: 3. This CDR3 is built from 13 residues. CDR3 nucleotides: TGTGCCAGCAGTTTTGGGACTAGTAATGAGCAGTTCTTC. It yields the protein CASSFGTSNEQFF.

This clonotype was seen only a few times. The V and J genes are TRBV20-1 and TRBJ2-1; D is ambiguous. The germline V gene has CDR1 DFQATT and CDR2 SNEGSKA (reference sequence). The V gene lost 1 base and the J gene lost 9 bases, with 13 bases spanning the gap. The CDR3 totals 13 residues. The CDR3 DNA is TGCAGTGCTAGAGGGGGTGCTTATGGTGAGCAGTTCTTC. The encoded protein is CSARGGAYGEQFF.